This TCR beta chain was sequenced in a study of T cells in women clearing cervical HPV infection. Study-level information: Only a few women had HLA typing results available.

Remarks on this clone: The read falls 3 residues short of the CDR3 end, and the missing part is taken from the germline J gene.

Only in-frame clones appear in the TCRdb table, and some are missing; sequencing was by immunoSEQ multiplex PCR. This table holds roughly 22,000 clones. CDR1 is SNHLY and CDR2 is FYNNEI in the germline V gene. The CDR3 totals 15 residues. V lost 2 bases to trimming and J lost 3 bases, with 13 bases between them. The chain employs TRBV2 and TRBJ1-2; D gene unclear. Sequencing used blood buffy coat. This TCR derives from a woman between 18 and 69 years old with a cervical HPV16 infection that either progressed to CIN3+ or cleared (not recorded which). The CDR3 is CASSERRVVDYGYTF. The sequenced part of the CDR3 DNA is TGTGCCAGCAGTGAAAGGAGGGTGGTGGACTATGGC.